This T cell receptor (beta chain) was found in a study of blood T cell repertoires in COVID-19. About the research overall: There were acute and convalescent COVID-19 samples, and they came from the United States, Italy and Spain.

Germline CDR1 MNHEY, CDR2 SMNVEV (reference sequence). The CDR3 spans 14 residues. The V end lost 3 bases, the J end lost 2 bases, and 7 bases lay between the germline ends. As handled by the study authors: Estimation of nucleated cell counts was performed using reference gene primer amplification. Sequencing used immunoSEQ multiplex PCR; TCRdb keeps in-frame clones, though not all of them. The DNA was the basis for D and trimming; V, J and clone size are from that table. Of roughly 40,000 clones listed, about 87% are singletons. The receptor's source is a middle-aged woman with acute or convalescent COVID-19. The V and J genes are TRBV27 and TRBJ2-2, with D hard to call. The material sequenced was peripheral blood. The CDR3 is CASSFAANTGELFF. The CDR3 region has the DNA TGTGCCAGCAGTTTTGCGGCAAACACCGGGGAGCTGTTTTTT.